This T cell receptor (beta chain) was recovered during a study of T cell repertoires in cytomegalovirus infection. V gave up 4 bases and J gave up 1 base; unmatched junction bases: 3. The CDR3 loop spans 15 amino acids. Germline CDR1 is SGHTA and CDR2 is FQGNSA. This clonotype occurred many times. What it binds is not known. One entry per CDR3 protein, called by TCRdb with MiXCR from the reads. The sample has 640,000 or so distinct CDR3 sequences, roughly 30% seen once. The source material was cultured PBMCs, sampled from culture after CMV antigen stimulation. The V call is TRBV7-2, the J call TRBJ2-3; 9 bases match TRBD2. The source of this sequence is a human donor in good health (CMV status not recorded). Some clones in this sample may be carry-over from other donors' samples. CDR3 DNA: TGTGCCAGCAGCTCCCGACTAGCGGGCACAGATACGCAGTATTTT. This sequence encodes CASSSRLAGTDTQYF.